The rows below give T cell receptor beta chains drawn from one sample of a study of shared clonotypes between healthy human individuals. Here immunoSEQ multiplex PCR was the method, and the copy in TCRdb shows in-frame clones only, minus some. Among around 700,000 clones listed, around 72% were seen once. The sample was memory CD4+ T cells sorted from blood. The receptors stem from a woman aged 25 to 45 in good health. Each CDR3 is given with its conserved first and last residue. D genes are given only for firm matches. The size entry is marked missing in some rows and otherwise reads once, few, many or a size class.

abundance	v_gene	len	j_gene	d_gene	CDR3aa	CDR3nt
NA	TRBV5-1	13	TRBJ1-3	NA	CASSFRGLDTIYF	TGCGCCAGCAGCTTCAGGGGTTTAGACACCATATATTTT
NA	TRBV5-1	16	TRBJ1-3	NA	CATAPSPYISGNTIYF	TGCGCCACCGCGCCGTCGCCGTATATCTCTGGAAACACCATATATTTT
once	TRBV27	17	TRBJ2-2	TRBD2	CASSLSGGRGRTGELFF	TGTGCCAGCAGTTTATCGGGGGGGAGAGGGCGGACCGGGGAGCTGTTTTTT
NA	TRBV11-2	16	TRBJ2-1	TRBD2	CASSPWTSGRFSEQFF	TGTGCCAGCAGCCCATGGACTAGCGGGAGGTTCAGTGAGCAGTTCTTC
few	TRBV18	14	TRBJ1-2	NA	CASSPPTQANGYTF	TGTGCCAGCTCACCACCGACCCAGGCCAATGGCTACACCTTC
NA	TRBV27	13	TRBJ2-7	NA	CASSLVQRDEQYF	TGTGCCAGCAGTTTGGTCCAGCGAGACGAGCAGTACTTC
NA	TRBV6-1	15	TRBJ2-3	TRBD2	CASRGTSGNADTQYF	TGTGCCAGCAGGGGGACTAGCGGGAACGCAGATACGCAGTATTTT
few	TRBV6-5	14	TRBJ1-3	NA	CASRYDSSGNTIYF	TGTGCCAGCCGGTACGACAGCTCTGGAAACACCATATATTTT
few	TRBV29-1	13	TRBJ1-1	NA	CSVKPTPNTEAFF	TGCAGCGTAAAGCCCACACCGAACACTGAAGCTTTCTTT
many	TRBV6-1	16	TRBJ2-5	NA	CASRERGHFGIETQYF	TGTGCCAGCAGGGAACGGGGACACTTCGGGATCGAGACCCAGTACTTC